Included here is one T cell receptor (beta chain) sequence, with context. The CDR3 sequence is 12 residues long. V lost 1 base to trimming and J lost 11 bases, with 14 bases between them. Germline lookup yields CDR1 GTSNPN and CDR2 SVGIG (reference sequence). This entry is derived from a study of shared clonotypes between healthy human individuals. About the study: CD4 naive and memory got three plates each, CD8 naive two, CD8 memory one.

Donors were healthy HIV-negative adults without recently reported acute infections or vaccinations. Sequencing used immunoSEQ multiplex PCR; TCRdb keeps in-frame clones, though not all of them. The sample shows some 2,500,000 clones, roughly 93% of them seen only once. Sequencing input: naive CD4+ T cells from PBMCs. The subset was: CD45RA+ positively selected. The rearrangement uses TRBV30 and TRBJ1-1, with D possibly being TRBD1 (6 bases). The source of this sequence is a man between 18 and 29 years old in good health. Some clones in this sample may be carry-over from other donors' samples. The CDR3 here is CAWSDGRTVAFF. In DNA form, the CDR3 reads TGTGCCTGGAGTGACGGCCGGACAGTGGCTTTCTTT. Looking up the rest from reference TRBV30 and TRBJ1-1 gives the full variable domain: SQTIHQWPATLVQPVGSPLSLECTVEGTSNPNLYWYRQAAGRGLQLLFYSVGIGQISSEVPQNLSASRPQDRQFILSSKKLLLSDSGFYLCAWSDGRTVAFFGQGTRLTVV.